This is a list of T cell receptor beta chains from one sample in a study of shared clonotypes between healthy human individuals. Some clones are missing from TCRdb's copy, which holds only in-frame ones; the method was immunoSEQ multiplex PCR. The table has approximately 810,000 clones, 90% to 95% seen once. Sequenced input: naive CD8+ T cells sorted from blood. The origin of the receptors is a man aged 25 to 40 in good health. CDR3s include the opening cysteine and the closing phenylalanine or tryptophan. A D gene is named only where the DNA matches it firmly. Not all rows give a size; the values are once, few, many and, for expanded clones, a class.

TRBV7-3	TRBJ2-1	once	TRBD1	CASSALQGAPYNEQFF	TGTGCCAGCAGCGCACTACAGGGGGCACCTTACAATGAGCAGTTCTTC
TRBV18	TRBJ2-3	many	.	CASSPVLSGGSQYF	TGTGCCAGCTCACCAGTTTTATCGGGGGGCTCGCAGTATTTT
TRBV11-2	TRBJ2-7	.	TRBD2	CASSFLPLAGGHYEQYF	TGTGCCAGCAGCTTCCTCCCACTAGCGGGAGGGCACTACGAGCAGTACTTC
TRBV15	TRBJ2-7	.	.	CATSKGERDSSYEQYF	TGTGCCACCAGCAAGGGAGAGCGAGACAGCTCCTACGAGCAGTACTTC
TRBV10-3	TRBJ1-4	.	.	CAISDAPGAGEKLFF	TGTGCCATCAGTGACGCCCCAGGGGCAGGGGAAAAACTGTTTTTT
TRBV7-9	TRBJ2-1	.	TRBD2	CASHPAGLDEQFF	TGTGCCAGCCACCCAGCGGGACTGGATGAGCAGTTCTTC
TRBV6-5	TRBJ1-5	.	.	CASSEFEGSQPQHF	TGTGCCAGCAGTGAGTTTGAGGGGAGCCAGCCCCAGCATTTT
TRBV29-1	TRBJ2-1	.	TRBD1	CSVEDRGYYNEQFF	TGCAGCGTTGAGGACAGGGGGTACTACAATGAGCAGTTCTTC
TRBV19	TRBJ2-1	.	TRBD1	CASSMVRGLYNEQFF	TGTGCCAGTAGTATGGTCAGGGGGCTATACAATGAGCAGTTCTTC
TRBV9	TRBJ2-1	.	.	CASSVENNDNEQFF	TGTGCCAGCAGCGTAGAAAACAACGACAATGAGCAGTTCTTC
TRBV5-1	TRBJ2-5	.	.	CASSPTDPYQETQYF	TGCGCCAGCAGCCCAACCGACCCTTACCAAGAGACCCAGTACTTC
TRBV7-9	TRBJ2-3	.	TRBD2	CASSSLQGTSGSSTDTQYF	TGTGCCAGCAGCTCTCTTCAAGGGACTAGCGGGAGCTCCACAGATACGCAGTATTTT
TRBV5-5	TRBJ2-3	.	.	CASSWGEGFNTQYF	TGTGCCAGCAGCTGGGGGGAAGGGTTTAATACGCAGTATTTT
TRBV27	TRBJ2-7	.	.	CASSLLAGSEQYF	TGTGCCAGCAGTTTGCTGGCGGGAAGCGAGCAGTACTTC
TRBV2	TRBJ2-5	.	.	CASRGRQETQYF	TGTGCCAGCAGGGGTAGACAAGAGACCCAGTACTTC
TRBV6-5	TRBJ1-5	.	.	CASSSEYSNQPQHF	TGTGCCAGCAGTTCCGAATACAGCAATCAGCCCCAGCATTTT
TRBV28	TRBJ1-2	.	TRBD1	CASGTGTAASNYGYTF	TGTGCCAGCGGTACCGGGACAGCTGCTTCCAACTATGGCTACACCTTC
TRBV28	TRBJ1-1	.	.	CASSPTSEAFF	TGTGCCAGCAGTCCAACCTCTGAAGCTTTCTTT
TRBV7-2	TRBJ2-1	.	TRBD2	CASSFSPGLADYEQFF	TGTGCCAGCAGCTTTTCCCCGGGACTAGCGGATTATGAGCAGTTCTTC
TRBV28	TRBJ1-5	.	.	CASSINQPQHF	TGTGCCAGCAGTATCAATCAGCCCCAGCATTTT
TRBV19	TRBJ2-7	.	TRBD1	CATSPGQGPYEQYF	TGTGCCACATCCCCCGGACAGGGACCCTACGAGCAGTACTTC
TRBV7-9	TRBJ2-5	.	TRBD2	CASSLALPGLAGEETQYF	TGTGCCAGCAGCTTAGCGCTGCCGGGACTAGCGGGAGAAGAGACCCAGTACTTC
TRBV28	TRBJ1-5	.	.	CASSLDLSGNQPQHF	TGTGCCAGCAGTCTTGACCTGTCCGGCAATCAGCCCCAGCATTTT
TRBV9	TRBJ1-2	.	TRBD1	CASTPGQSNYGYTF	TGTGCCAGCACACCGGGACAGTCCAACTATGGCTACACCTTC
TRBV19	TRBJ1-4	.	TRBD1	CASSIEGAAYEKLFF	TGTGCCAGTAGTATTGAGGGGGCGGCATACGAAAAACTGTTTTTT
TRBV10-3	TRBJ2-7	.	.	CATFSSGRDSYEQYF	TGTGCCACCTTCTCCTCAGGGCGGGACTCCTACGAGCAGTACTTC
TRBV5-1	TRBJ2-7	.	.	CASSLGWADLRYEQYF	TGCGCCAGCAGCTTGGGTTGGGCAGATCTCCGTTACGAGCAGTACTTC
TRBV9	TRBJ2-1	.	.	CASTPKGLEDNEQFF	TGTGCCAGCACCCCTAAAGGTCTGGAGGACAATGAGCAGTTCTTC
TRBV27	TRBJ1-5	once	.	CASRPGVGNQPQHF	TGTGCCAGCAGGCCAGGGGTCGGGAATCAGCCCCAGCATTTT
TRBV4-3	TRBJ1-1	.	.	CASSQGLQGSTEAFF	TGCGCCAGCAGCCAAGGCTTGCAGGGGAGCACTGAAGCTTTCTTT
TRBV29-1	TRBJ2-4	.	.	CSVPSIAKNIQYF	TGCAGCGTACCCTCAATAGCCAAAAACATTCAGTACTTC
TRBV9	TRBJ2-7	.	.	CASSADPGPPYEQYF	TGTGCCAGCAGCGCGGACCCGGGACCACCGTACGAGCAGTACTTC
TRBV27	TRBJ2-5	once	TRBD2	CASRIGTSGTETQYF	TGTGCCAGCAGAATAGGGACTAGCGGGACAGAGACCCAGTACTTC
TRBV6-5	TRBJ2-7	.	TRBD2	CASSYDGGVGEQYF	TGTGCCAGCAGTTACGATGGGGGGGTGGGTGAGCAGTACTTC
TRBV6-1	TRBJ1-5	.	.	CASSERVTNQPPIQHF	TGTGCCAGCAGTGAAAGGGTAACCAATCAGCCCCCCATCCAGCATTTT
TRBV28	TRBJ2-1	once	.	CASSPSGGPYNEQFF	TGTGCCAGCAGTCCTTCTGGGGGCCCCTACAATGAGCAGTTCTTC
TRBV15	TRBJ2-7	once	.	CATSREASSAYEQYF	TGTGCCACCAGCAGAGAGGCCAGCAGCGCATACGAGCAGTACTTC
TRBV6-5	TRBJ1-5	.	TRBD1	CASRHRGHNQPQHF	TGTGCCAGCAGGCACAGGGGGCACAATCAGCCCCAGCATTTT
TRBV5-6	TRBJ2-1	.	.	CASSQTYNEQFF	TGTGCCAGCAGCCAAACCTACAATGAGCAGTTCTTC
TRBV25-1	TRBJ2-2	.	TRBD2	CASSESASGTGELFF	TGTGCCAGCAGTGAATCAGCTAGCGGCACCGGGGAGCTGTTTTTT
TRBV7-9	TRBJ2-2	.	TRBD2	CASSLTLAGGPTGELFF	TGTGCCAGCAGCCTAACTCTAGCGGGAGGGCCAACCGGGGAGCTGTTTTTT
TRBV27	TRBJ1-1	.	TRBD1	CAAQGVNTEAFF	TGTGCCGCACAGGGGGTGAACACTGAAGCTTTCTTT
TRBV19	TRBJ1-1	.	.	CASSIDGNGVLNTEAFF	TGTGCCAGTAGTATAGACGGGAACGGGGTTTTGAACACTGAAGCTTTCTTT
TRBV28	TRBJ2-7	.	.	CASSLRHSGTSYEQYF	TGTGCCAGCAGTTTACGCCACTCCGGGACCTCCTACGAGCAGTACTTC
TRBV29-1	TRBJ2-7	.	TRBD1	CSVGPGQGYEQYF	TGCAGCGTTGGCCCGGGACAGGGTTACGAGCAGTACTTC
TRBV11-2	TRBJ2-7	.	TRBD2	CASSVGTSGPYEQYF	TGTGCCAGCAGCGTAGGGACTAGCGGACCCTACGAGCAGTACTTC
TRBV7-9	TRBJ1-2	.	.	CASTARGGRDGYTF	TGTGCCAGCACCGCAAGGGGGGGCAGAGATGGCTACACCTTC
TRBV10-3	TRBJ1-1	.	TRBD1	CATWDRVNTEAFF	TGTGCCACCTGGGACAGGGTGAACACTGAAGCTTTCTTT
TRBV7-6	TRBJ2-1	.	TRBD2	CASSLNGRSEQFF	TGTGCCAGCAGCTTAAACGGGAGGTCTGAGCAGTTCTTC
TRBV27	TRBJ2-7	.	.	CASSLPGRYEQYF	TGTGCCAGCAGTTTGCCAGGACGCTACGAGCAGTACTTC
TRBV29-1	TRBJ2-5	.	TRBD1	CSVEVQGTNQETQYF	TGCAGCGTTGAGGTACAGGGGACCAATCAAGAGACCCAGTACTTC
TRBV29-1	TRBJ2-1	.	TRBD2	CSVSGSGYNEQFF	TGCAGCGTTAGCGGGAGCGGGTACAATGAGCAGTTCTTC
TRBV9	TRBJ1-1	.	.	CASSSSGGREAFF	TGTGCCAGCAGCTCTAGTGGGGGGCGAGAAGCTTTCTTT
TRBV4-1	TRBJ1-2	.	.	CASSQEHWGKSTYGYTF	TGCGCCAGCAGCCAAGAGCATTGGGGAAAAAGTACCTATGGCTACACCTTC
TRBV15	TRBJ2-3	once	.	CATSIDGDTDTQYF	TGTGCCACCAGCATCGATGGAGATACAGATACGCAGTATTTT
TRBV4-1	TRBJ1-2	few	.	CASSHGRSPYTF	TGCGCCAGCAGCCACGGGCGGAGCCCCTACACCTTC
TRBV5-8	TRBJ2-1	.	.	CASSPQGNEQFF	TGTGCCAGCAGTCCGCAGGGTAATGAGCAGTTCTTC
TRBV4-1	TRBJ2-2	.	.	CASSHLPGRGTGELFF	TGCGCCAGCAGCCACCTTCCGGGCCGTGGCACCGGGGAGCTGTTTTTT
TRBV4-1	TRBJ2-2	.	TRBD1	CASSQTGGTGELFF	TGCGCCAGCAGCCAAACAGGGGGCACCGGGGAGCTGTTTTTT